These 23 T cell receptor beta chains were sequenced from one sample in a study of cytomegalovirus exposure and HLA in healthy donors. The protocol was immunoSEQ multiplex PCR, while the TCRdb copy is restricted to in-frame clones and leaves out a portion. The sample lists about 200,000 clones, roughly 81% occurring once. Sequenced sample: PBMCs. The source of these receptors is a woman in her twenties or thirties in good health and CMV-seronegative.

This sequence joins TRBV4-2 and TRBJ2-1; maybe TRBD2 (6 bases). The CDR3 runs to 15 residues. The germline V gene encodes CDR1 LGHNA and CDR2 YNFKEQ. The ends were cut back, 0 bases at V and 4 bases at J, with 10 bases in the middle. The CDR3: CASSQDAEGYNEQFF. CDR3 sequence (DNA): TGTGCCAGCAGCCAAGACGCGGAGGGTTACAATGAGCAGTTCTTC.

This rearrangement joins TRBV19 to TRBJ1-4; 8 bases agree with TRBD1. Germline loops: CDR1 LNHDA, CDR2 SQIVND (reference sequence). With V trimmed by 4 bases and J by 4 bases, 2 bases remained unmatched. This CDR3 contains 14 residues. The CDR3 bases are TGTGCCAGTAGTAATGACAGGGGTAATGAAAAACTGTTTTTT. Translated, it gives CASSNDRGNEKLFF. Together with reference TRBV19 and TRBJ1-4, the CDR3 gives the full variable domain: DGGITQSPKYLFRKEGQNVTLSCEQNLNHDAMYWYRQDPGQGLRLIYYSQIVNDFQKGDIAEGYSVSREKKESFPLTVTSAQKNPTAFYLCASSNDRGNEKLFFGSGTQLSVL.

V gene TRBV4-1 combines with J gene TRBJ2-1, with TRBD2 matching over 10 bases. Germline CDR1 reads MGHRA; CDR2 reads YSYEKL. The CDR3 has 17 amino acids. V was clipped by 0 bases and J by 5 bases; unmatched bases: 7. The CDR3 loop reads CASSQDWGLAFNNEQFF. The CDR3 nucleotides are TGCGCCAGCAGCCAAGATTGGGGACTAGCGTTTAACAATGAGCAGTTCTTC.

The chain joins TRBV6-5 to TRBJ2-5; D remains ambiguous. CDR1 and CDR2 (germline): MNHEY, SVGAGI. This CDR3 is 15 amino acids long. The ends were cut back, 0 bases at V and 2 bases at J, with 10 bases in the middle. CDR3 sequence reads: CASSYSGYSQETQYF. Written as DNA, the CDR3 is TGTGCCAGCAGTTACTCGGGCTATTCTCAAGAGACCCAGTACTTC.

This clone occurred once. The rearrangement uses TRBV15 and TRBJ1-1; 11 positions match TRBD1. V shed 4 bases, J shed 8 bases, and the junction held 6 bases outside the gene matches. The germline V gene encodes CDR1 LNHNV and CDR2 YYDKDF (reference sequence). The length of the CDR3 is 14 residues. The CDR3 DNA sequence: TGTGCCACCAGCACCGGACAGGGGGCTCGGGAAGCTTTCTTT. Translation: CATSTGQGAREAFF.

The chain combines TRBV27 with TRBJ1-2, with D hard to call. Per the germline V gene, CDR1 is MNHEY and CDR2 is SMNVEV (reference sequence). Deletions cut 2 bases from V and 5 bases from J, with 9 bases between. This CDR3 has 13 residues. CDR3 sequence: CASSLRGSYGYTF. In DNA, the CDR3 is TGTGCCAGCAGTTTACGGGGTTCTTATGGCTACACCTTC.

V gene TRBV10-3 combines with J gene TRBJ1-1; D is uncertain. CDR3 length: 14 residues. CDR1 is ENHRY, CDR2 SYGVKD, per germline. Trimming left V 4 bases short and J 7 bases short, with 16 bases between. CDR3 in amino acids: CAISAPARGDEAFF. CDR3 bases: TGTGCCATCAGTGCCCCAGCACGGGGAGATGAAGCTTTCTTT.

This clone was seen only a few times. The rearrangement joins TRBV19 to TRBJ1-4; D is perhaps TRBD1 (5 bases). Germline CDR1 is LNHDA and CDR2 is SQIVND (reference sequence). The CDR3 spans 15 residues. V was pared by 3 bases and J by 8 bases, with 16 bases between. This CDR3 reads CASSIRRVTGEKLFF. As DNA, the CDR3 is TGTGCCAGTAGTATCCGCAGGGTCACGGGCGAAAAACTGTTTTTT.

The J gene is TRBJ1-1, the V gene TRBV5-1; D is possibly TRBD1 (6 bases). V was shortened by 5 bases and J by 1 base, with 15 bases between the two germline ends. CDR1 is SGHRS, CDR2 YFSETQ, per germline. This CDR3 is built from 15 residues. The CDR3 bases are TGCGCCAGCAGATTGAGGGGGTTATCGAACACTGAAGCTTTCTTT. Protein product: CASRLRGLSNTEAFF.

V is TRBV6-4 and J is TRBJ1-2, with 12 bases that match TRBD1. Germline V CDR1 and CDR2: MRHNA, SNTAGT. V shed 3 bases, J shed 8 bases, and the junction held 7 bases outside the gene matches. CDR3 size: 15 residues. The DNA for the CDR3 is TGTGCCAGCAGTGAAAATCACGGGACAGGGGGCGGCTACACCTTC. Encoded protein: CASSENHGTGGGYTF.

This clone was seen only once. The rearrangement links TRBV7-5 to TRBJ2-7; the listed D gene, TRBD2, was not tested against the DNA. TRBV7-5 is recorded as a pseudogene. This CDR3 contains 16 residues. The CDR3 region has the DNA TGTGTCAGAAGCCGTATCGTCCGACTAGCAATCCACGAGCAGTACTTC. This gives the protein CVRSRIVRLAIHEQYF.

The sample holds a few counts of this clone. The chain links TRBV2 to TRBJ1-6; tentative D call: TRBD1 (6 bases). V gave up 5 bases and J gave up 11 bases, with 16 bases separating them. This CDR3 spans 14 amino acids. Germline CDR1 SNHLY, CDR2 FYNNEI. In DNA, the CDR3 is TGTGCCAGCAGTTTCATGGACAGTTCTGCACCCCTCCACTTT. This gives the protein CASSFMDSSAPLHF.

The chain is built from TRBV13 and TRBJ1-2, with 8 bases fitting TRBD1. The germline V gene has CDR1 PRHDT and CDR2 FYEKMQ (reference sequence). The CDR3 spans 14 residues. The V and J ends lost 5 bases and 2 bases, in that order; junction bases with no gene match: 4. The CDR3 nucleotides read TGTGCCAGCAGCCTCCGGGACAGGAACTATGGCTACACCTTC. It translates to CASSLRDRNYGYTF.

This chain joins TRBV5-1 and TRBJ2-2; 11 bases map to TRBD2. With 4 bases clipped from V and 6 bases from J, the junction kept 8 bases outside the gene matches. Germline CDR1 and CDR2: SGHRS and YFSETQ. This CDR3 contains 16 residues. CDR3 residues: CASSPPSGRMAGELFF. For the CDR3, the DNA is TGCGCCAGCAGCCCACCTAGCGGGAGGATGGCCGGGGAGCTGTTTTTT.

This sequence joins TRBV7-2 and TRBJ1-5; D possibly corresponds to TRBD1 (6 bases). This CDR3 comprises 15 residues. Trimming shortened V by 3 bases and J by 6 bases, and 15 bases separated the two germline ends. The V gene's germline CDR1 is SGHTA and CDR2 FQGNSA. CDR3: CASSLVGTFLQPQHF. The CDR3 DNA reads as TGTGCCAGCAGCTTGGTTGGGACATTTCTTCAGCCCCAGCATTTT.

This clone showed up just a few times. V and J are TRBV5-1 and TRBJ2-7; 8 bases fit TRBD2. Unmatched junction bases numbered 7, after V lost 5 bases and J lost 3 bases. This CDR3 contains 14 residues. Germline lookup yields CDR1 SGHRS and CDR2 YFSETQ. Written as DNA, the CDR3 is TGCGCCAGCAGTCAAGCGGGAGACTTCTACGAGCAGTACTTC. Protein: CASSQAGDFYEQYF.

The chain couples TRBV30 to TRBJ2-7; the match to TRBD1 covers 8 bases. The CDR3 length is 15 residues. With V trimmed by 2 bases and J by 3 bases, 9 bases remained unmatched. CDR1 GTSNPN and CDR2 SVGIG come from the germline V gene (reference sequence). CDR3 region: CAWSRGQGIIYEQYF. As DNA, the CDR3 is TGTGCCTGGAGTAGAGGACAGGGTATAATCTACGAGCAGTACTTC.

In its sample, this clone was seen once. The gene calls are TRBV4-1 and TRBJ2-2; 10 bases align to TRBD1. This CDR3 has 15 amino acids. Unmatched junction bases numbered 4, after V lost 4 bases and J lost 5 bases. The V gene's germline CDR1 is MGHRA and CDR2 YSYEKL. In DNA form, the CDR3 reads TGCGCCAGCAGCCGACAGGGGGCGATGACCGGGGAGCTGTTTTTT. Its translation: CASSRQGAMTGELFF.

As to this clone: One junction end disagrees with the germline gene, perhaps due to a read error. The chain couples TRBV6-5 to TRBJ2-7, with 10 bases lining up with TRBD1. Germline CDR1 is MNHEY and CDR2 is SVGAGI. The CDR3 has 15 residues. CDR3 bases: TGTGCCAGCAGTTACGGGGGACAGGGGTCCTACGGGCAGTACTTC. It yields the protein CASSYGGQGSYGQYF.

This chain joins TRBV6-5 and TRBJ2-7; 12 positions agree with TRBD1. Per the germline V gene, CDR1 is MNHEY and CDR2 is SVGAGI. The CDR3 loop spans 15 amino acids. V lost 8 bases, J lost 3 bases, and 8 bases stayed unmatched. CDR3 nucleotide sequence: TGTGCCAGCTACCGGGGACAGGGGGCCTTCTACGAGCAGTACTTC. Amino acid sequence: CASYRGQGAFYEQYF.

This chain joins TRBV5-1 and TRBJ1-2, with 8 bases identical to TRBD1. The CDR3 runs 16 residues. The germline V gene encodes CDR1 SGHRS and CDR2 YFSETQ. J was trimmed by 5 bases and V by 1 base; bases with no gene match: 10. The CDR3 DNA follows: TGCGCCAGCAGCTTGAACCCGACAGGGGCCGGTTATGGCTACACCTTC. Translating it yields CASSLNPTGAGYGYTF.

The J gene is TRBJ2-7, the V gene TRBV27; weak D call: TRBD2 (5 bases). CDR3 size: 12 residues. The ends were cut back, 6 bases at V and 6 bases at J, with 12 bases in the middle. Germline CDR1 reads MNHEY; CDR2 reads SMNVEV (reference sequence). CDR3 DNA sequence: TGTGCCAGCAGACTAGGACCAAGCGAGCAGTACTTC. It translates to CASRLGPSEQYF.

The chain carries TRBV7-2 and TRBJ2-7, with D unclear. CDR1 SGHTA and CDR2 FQGNSA come from the germline V gene. The CDR3 has 15 amino acids. Trimming stripped 1 base from V and 7 bases from J, with 17 bases between. The CDR3 region is CASSLVGRSRLEQYF. The CDR3 DNA follows: TGTGCCAGCAGCTTAGTGGGCCGGTCTCGGCTGGAGCAGTACTTC.